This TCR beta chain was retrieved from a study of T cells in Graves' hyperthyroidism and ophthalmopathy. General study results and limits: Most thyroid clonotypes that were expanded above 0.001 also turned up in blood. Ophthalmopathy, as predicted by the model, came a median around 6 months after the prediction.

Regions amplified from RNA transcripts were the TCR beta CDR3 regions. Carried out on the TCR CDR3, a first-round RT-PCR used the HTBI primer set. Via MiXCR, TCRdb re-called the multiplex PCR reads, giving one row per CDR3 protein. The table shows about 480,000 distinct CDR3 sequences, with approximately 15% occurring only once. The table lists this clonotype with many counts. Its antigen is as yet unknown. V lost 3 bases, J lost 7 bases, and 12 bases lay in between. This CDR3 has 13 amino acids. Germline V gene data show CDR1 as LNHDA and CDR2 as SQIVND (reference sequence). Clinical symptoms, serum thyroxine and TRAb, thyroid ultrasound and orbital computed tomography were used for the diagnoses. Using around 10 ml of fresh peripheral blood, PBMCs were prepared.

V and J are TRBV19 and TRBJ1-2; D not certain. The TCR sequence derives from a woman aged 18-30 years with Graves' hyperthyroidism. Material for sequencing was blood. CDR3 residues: CASSMRQIAGYTF. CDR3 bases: TGTGCCAGTAGTATGCGGCAGATTGCTGGCTACACCTTC.